What follows are 5 T cell receptor beta chains derived from one specimen sequenced in a study of blood T cells in healthy people across ages. For the second PCR, which ran for about 6 to 11 cycles, a sample-barcoded 5' primer and a J-beta primer mix were used. Each CDR3 protein is one row after TCRdb ran MiXCR on the 5' RACE reads. Here the sample spans roughly 500,000 distinct CDR3 sequences, 25% to 30% being singletons. What was sequenced was blood. Receptors were obtained from a woman aged 70 to 79 in good health.

In this sample, this clonotype turned up a few times. The V gene is TRBV20-1, the J gene TRBJ2-5; D may be TRBD2 (5 bases). Between the trimmed V and J ends, which lost 1 base and 1 base, there was a span of 10 bases. Germline V gives CDR1 DFQATT, CDR2 SNEGSKA (reference sequence). The CDR3 runs to 14 residues. For the CDR3, the DNA is TGCAGTGCTAGAGCTGCCGGGATCCAAGAGACCCAGTACTTC. Translated, it gives CSARAAGIQETQYF.

This clonotype has only a few counts. The gene calls are TRBV12-3 or TRBV12-4 and TRBJ1-2; 8 bases match TRBD1. The ends lost 6 bases at V and 8 bases at J; junction bases unmatched: 8. This CDR3 has 13 residues. The CDR3 region is CASSPDRGTGYTF. Written as DNA, the CDR3 is TGTGCCAGCAGCCCAGACAGGGGAACGGGCTACACCTTC.

The rearrangement joins TRBV5-8 to TRBJ2-5, with D possibly called TRBD1 or TRBD2 (6 bases each). V lost 4 bases and J lost 7, with 20 bases in between. Per germline, CDR1 SGHTS and CDR2 YDEGEE. The CDR3 totals 15 residues. The CDR3 loop is CASSPWGRGTGTQYF. The CDR3 nucleotides are TGTGCCAGCAGCCCGTGGGGTAGGGGGACTGGGACCCAGTACTTC.

This clonotype has more than one count but fewer than ten. This chain links TRBV29-1 with TRBJ2-1; possible D gene TRBD2, 5 bases. Germline CDR1 SQVTM, CDR2 ANQGSEA. V gave up 4 bases and J gave up 0 bases, with 7 bases separating them. CDR3 size: 13 residues. The CDR3 loop reads CSVVGSSYNEQFF. CDR3 nucleotides: TGCAGCGTTGTGGGGAGCTCCTACAATGAGCAGTTCTTC.

The chain combines TRBV20-1 with TRBJ1-1, with 10 bases that match TRBD1. The V gene's germline CDR1 is DFQATT and CDR2 SNEGSKA (reference sequence). J lost 5 bases, V lost 3 bases, and 6 bases had no gene match. CDR3 length: 14 residues. The CDR3 spells CSARPLGQGTEAFF. The CDR3 coding sequence is TGCAGTGCTAGGCCCTTGGGACAGGGGACTGAAGCTTTCTTT.